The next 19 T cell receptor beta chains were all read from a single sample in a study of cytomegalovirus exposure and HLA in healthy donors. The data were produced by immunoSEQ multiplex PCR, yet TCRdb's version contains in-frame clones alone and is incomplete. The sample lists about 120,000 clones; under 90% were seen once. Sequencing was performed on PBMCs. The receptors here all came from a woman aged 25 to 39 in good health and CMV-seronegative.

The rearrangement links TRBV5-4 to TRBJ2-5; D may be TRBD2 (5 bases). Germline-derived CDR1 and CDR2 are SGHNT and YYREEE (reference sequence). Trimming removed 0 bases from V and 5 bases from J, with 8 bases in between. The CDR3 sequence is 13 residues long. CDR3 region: CASSLERVETQYF. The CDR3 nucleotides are TGTGCCAGCAGCTTGGAGAGGGTTGAGACCCAGTACTTC.

The CDR3, as DNA: TGTGCCAGCAGCTTTGACGGGTCCTACGAGCAGTACTTC. Translation gives CASSFDGSYEQYF. The V and J genes are TRBV5-4 and TRBJ2-7; unclear D gene. The germline V gene has CDR1 SGHNT and CDR2 YYREEE (reference sequence). Trimming cost V 2 bases and J 1 base, with 7 bases left between them. The CDR3 has 13 amino acids.

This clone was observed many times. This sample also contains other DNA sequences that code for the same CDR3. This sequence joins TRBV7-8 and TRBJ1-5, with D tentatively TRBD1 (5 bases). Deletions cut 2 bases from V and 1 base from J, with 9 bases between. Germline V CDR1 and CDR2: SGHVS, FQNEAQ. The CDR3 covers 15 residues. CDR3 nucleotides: TGTGCCAGCAGCTTATGGGGGGAAAGCAATCAGCCCCAGCATTTT. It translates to CASSLWGESNQPQHF.

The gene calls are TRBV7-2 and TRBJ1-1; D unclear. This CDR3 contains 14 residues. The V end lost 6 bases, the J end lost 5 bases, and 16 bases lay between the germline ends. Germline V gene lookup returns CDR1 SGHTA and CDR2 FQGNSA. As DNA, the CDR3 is TGTGCCAGCAGTTTCCGGGGAGTAGGGACTGAAGCTTTCTTT. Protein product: CASSFRGVGTEAFF.

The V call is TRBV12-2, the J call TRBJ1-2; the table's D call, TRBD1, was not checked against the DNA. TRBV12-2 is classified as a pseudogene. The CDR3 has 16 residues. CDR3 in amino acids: CASRLEGGRENYGYTF. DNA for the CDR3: TGTGCAAGTCGCTTAGAAGGCGGCAGGGAAAACTATGGCTACACCTTC.

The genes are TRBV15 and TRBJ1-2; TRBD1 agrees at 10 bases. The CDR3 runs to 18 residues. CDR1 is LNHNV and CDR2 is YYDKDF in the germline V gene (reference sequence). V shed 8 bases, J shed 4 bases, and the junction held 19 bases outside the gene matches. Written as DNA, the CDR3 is TGTGCCACCGCAAACGACTCCCTGGGACAGGGGCAAGGCTATGGCTACACCTTC. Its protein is CATANDSLGQGQGYGYTF.

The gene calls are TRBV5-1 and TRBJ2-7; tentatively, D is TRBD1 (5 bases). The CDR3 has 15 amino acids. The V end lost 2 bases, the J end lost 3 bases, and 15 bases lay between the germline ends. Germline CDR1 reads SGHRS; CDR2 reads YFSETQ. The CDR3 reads CASSLGSFRDYEQYF. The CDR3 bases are TGCGCCAGCAGCTTAGGTTCCTTCAGGGACTACGAGCAGTACTTC.

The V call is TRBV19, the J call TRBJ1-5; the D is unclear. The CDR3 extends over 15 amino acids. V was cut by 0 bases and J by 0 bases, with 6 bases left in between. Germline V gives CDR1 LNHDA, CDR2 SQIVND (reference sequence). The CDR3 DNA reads TGTGCCAGTAGTATAGATCAGGATAGCAATCAGCCCCAGCATTTT. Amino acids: CASSIDQDSNQPQHF.

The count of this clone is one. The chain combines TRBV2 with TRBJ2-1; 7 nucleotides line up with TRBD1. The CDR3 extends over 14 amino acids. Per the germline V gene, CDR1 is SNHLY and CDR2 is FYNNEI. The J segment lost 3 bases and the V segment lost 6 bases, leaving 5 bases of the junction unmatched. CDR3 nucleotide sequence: TGTGCCAGCAGGGCTCCAGGGGGCTACAATGAGCAGTTCTTC. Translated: CASRAPGGYNEQFF.

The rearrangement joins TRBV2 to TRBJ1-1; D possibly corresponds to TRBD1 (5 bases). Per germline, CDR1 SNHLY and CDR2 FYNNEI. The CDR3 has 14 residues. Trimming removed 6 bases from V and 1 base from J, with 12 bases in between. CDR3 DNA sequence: TGTGCCAGCAGGCAGGGATCGGGGAACACTGAAGCTTTCTTT. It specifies CASRQGSGNTEAFF.

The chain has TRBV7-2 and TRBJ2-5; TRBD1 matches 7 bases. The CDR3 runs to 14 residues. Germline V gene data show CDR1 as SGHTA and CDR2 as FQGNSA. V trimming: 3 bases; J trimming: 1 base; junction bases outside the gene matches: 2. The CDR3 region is CASSLGTAQETQYF. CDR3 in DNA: TGTGCCAGCAGCTTGGGGACAGCCCAAGAGACCCAGTACTTC.

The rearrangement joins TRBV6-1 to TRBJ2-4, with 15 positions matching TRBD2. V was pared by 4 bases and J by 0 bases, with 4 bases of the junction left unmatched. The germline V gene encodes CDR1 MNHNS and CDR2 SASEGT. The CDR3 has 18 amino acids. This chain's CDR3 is CASSGGLAGGLAKNIQYF. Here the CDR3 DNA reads TGTGCCAGCAGTGGGGGACTAGCGGGGGGATTAGCCAAAAACATTCAGTACTTC.

The CDR3 bases are TGCAGCGTTGTTGACAGATCCAGGGGGCACGAGCAGTACTTC. This encodes CSVVDRSRGHEQYF. The rearrangement joins TRBV29-1 to TRBJ2-7; 8 nucleotides line up with TRBD1. The CDR3 totals 14 residues. From germline, CDR1 is SQVTM and CDR2 ANQGSEA. V lost 4 bases and J lost 5; bases outside the gene matches: 10.

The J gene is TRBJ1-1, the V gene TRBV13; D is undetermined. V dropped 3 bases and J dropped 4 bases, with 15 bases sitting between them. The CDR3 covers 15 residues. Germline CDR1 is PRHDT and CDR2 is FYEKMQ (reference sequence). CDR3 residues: CASSFTVVGGTEAFF. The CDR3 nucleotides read TGTGCCAGCAGCTTTACAGTGGTTGGAGGCACTGAAGCTTTCTTT.

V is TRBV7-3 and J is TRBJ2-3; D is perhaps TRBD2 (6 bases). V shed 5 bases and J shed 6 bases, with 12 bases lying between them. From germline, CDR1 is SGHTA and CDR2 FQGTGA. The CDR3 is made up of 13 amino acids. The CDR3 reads CASSLLLADTQYF. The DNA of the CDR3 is TGTGCCAGCAGCCTTTTACTAGCTGATACGCAGTATTTT.

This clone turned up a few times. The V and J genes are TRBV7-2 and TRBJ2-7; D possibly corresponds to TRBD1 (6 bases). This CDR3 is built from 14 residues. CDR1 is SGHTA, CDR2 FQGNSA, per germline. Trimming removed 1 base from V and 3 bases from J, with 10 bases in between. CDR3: CASSLGGGHYEQYF. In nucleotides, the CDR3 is TGTGCCAGCAGCTTAGGTGGGGGCCACTACGAGCAGTACTTC.

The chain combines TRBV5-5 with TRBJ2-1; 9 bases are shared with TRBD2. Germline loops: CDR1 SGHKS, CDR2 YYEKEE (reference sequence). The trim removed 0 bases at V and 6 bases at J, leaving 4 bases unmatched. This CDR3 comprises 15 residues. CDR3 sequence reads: CASSLVGGGANEQFF. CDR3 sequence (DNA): TGTGCCAGCAGCTTGGTTGGCGGGGGGGCCAATGAGCAGTTCTTC.

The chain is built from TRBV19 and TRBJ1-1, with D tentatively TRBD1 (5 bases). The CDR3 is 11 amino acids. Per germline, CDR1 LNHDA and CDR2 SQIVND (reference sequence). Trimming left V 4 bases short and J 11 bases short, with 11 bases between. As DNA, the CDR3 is TGTGCCAGTAGTACGGGGGAGGGTGCTTTCTTT. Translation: CASSTGEGAFF.

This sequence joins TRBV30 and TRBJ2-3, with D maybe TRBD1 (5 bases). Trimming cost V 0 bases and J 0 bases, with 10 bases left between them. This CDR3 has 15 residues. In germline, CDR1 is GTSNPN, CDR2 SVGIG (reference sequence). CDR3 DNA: TGTGCCTGGAGTGTAGGGGTTTCTAGCACAGATACGCAGTATTTT. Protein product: CAWSVGVSSTDTQYF.